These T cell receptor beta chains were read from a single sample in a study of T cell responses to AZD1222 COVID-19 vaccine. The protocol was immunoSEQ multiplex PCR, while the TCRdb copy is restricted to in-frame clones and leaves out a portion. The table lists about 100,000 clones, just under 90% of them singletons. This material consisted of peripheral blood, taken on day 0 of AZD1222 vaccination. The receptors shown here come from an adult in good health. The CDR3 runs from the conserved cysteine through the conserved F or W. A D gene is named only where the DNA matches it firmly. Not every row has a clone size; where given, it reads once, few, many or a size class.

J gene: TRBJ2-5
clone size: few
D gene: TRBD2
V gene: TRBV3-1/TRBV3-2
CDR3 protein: CASSPRERLAGRETQYF
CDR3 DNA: TGTGCCAGCAGCCCCCGCGAGCGGCTAGCGGGGAGGGAGACCCAGTACTTC

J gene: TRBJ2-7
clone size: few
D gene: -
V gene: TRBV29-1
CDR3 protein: CSVEDQGPPYEQYF
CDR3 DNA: TGCAGCGTTGAAGATCAGGGGCCCCCCTACGAGCAGTACTTC

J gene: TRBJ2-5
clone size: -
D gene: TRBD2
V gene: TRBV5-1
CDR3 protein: CASSGTTETQYF
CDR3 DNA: TGCGCCAGCTCCGGGACTACGGAGACCCAGTACTTC

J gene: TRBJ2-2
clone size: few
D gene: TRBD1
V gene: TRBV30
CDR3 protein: CAWSRWGQGATGELFF
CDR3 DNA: TGTGCCTGGAGCAGATGGGGACAGGGGGCGACCGGGGAGCTGTTTTTT

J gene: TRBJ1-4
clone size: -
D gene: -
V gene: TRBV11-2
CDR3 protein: CASSPNHRAINEKLFF
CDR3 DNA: TGTGCCAGCAGCCCGAACCACAGGGCGATTAATGAAAAACTGTTTTTT

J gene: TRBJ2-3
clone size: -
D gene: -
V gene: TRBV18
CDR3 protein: CASSPPGAASTDTQYF
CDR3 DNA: TGTGCCAGCTCACCACCGGGGGCGGCTAGCACAGATACGCAGTATTTT

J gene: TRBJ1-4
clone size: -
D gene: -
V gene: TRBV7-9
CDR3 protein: CASSLGARDRDFEKLFF
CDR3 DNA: TGTGCCAGCAGCTTAGGAGCCCGGGACCGAGACTTTGAAAAACTGTTTTTT

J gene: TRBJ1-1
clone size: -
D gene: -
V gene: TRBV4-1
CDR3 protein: CASSQVYEEAFF
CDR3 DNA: TGCGCCAGCAGCCAAGTTTACGAAGAAGCTTTCTTT

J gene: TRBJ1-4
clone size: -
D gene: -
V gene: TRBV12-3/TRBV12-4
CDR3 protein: CASTPSRGEKLFF
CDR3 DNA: TGTGCCAGCACCCCTTCGAGGGGAGAAAAACTGTTTTTT

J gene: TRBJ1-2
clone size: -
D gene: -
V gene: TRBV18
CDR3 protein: CASSPEVDAGGYTF
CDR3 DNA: TGTGCCAGCTCACCTGAGGTAGACGCAGGTGGCTACACCTTC

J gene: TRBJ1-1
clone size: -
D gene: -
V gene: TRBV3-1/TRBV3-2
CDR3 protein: CASSQKWTNTEAFF
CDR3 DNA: TGTGCCAGCAGCCAAAAGTGGACTAACACTGAAGCTTTCTTT

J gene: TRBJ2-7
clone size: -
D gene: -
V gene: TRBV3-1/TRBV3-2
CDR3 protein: CASSHSNLLDNYEQYF
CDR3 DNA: TGTGCCAGCAGCCACTCAAACCTACTCGACAACTACGAGCAGTACTTC

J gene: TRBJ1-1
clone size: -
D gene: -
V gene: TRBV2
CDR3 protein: CASKRQENTEAFF
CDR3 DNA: TGTGCCAGCAAGAGACAGGAGAACACTGAAGCTTTCTTT

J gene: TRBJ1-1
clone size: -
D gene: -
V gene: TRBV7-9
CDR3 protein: CASSPRQEAFF
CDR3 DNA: TGTGCCAGCAGCCCCCGGCAAGAAGCTTTCTTT

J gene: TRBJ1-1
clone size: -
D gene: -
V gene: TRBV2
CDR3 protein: CASSLGEAEAFF
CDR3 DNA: TGTGCCAGCAGTCTCGGCGAGGCTGAAGCTTTCTTT

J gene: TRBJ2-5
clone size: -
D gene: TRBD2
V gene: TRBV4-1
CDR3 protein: CASSQGTSGQETQYF
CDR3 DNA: TGCGCCAGCAGCCAAGGGACTAGCGGGCAAGAGACCCAGTACTTC

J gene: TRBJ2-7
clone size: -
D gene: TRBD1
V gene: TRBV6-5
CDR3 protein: CASSGNRGLLDEQYF
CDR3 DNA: TGTGCCAGCTCGGGCAACAGGGGGCTCCTCGACGAGCAGTACTTC

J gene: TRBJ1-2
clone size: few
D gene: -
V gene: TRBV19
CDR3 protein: CASSIAGSIGGYTF
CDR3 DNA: TGTGCCAGTAGTATCGCAGGGTCTATAGGTGGCTACACCTTC

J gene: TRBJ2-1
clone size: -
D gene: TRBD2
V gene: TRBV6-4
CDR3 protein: CASSDEGGDNEQFF
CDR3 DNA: TGTGCCAGCAGTGACGAGGGAGGGGACAATGAGCAGTTCTTC

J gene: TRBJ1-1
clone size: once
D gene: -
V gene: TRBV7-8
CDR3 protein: CASSLATDWNTEAFF
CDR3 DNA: TGTGCCAGCAGCTTAGCGACGGACTGGAACACTGAAGCTTTCTTT

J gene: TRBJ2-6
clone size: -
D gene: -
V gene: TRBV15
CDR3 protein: CATSRDSGPAEANVLTF
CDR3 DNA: TGTGCCACCAGCAGAGATAGTGGACCCGCGGAGGCCAACGTCCTGACTTTC

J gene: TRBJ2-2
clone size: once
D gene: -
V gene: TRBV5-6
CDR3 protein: CASSLLFSAAKDTGELFF
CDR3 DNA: TGTGCCAGCAGCCTGTTATTCTCAGCGGCTAAAGACACCGGGGAGCTGTTTTTT

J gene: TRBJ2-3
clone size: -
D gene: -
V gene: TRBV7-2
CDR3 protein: CASSLDRVGADTQYF
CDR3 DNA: TGTGCCAGCAGCTTAGACAGGGTGGGGGCAGATACGCAGTATTTT

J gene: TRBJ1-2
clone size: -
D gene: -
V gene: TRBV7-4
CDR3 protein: CASSIGQIYGYTF
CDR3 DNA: TGTGCCAGCAGCATAGGACAGATCTATGGCTACACCTTC

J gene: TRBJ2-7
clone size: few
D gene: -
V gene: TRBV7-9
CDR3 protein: CASSFGQSYEQYF
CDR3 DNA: TGTGCCAGCAGCTTCGGACAGTCCTACGAGCAGTACTTC

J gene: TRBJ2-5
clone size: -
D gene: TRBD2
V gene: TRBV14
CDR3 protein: CASSPRTSGIGETQYF
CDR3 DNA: TGTGCCAGCAGCCCACGGACTAGCGGGATAGGGGAGACCCAGTACTTC

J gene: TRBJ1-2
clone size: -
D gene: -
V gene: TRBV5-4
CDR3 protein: CASSSYRAWDGYTF
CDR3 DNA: TGTGCCAGCAGCTCATACAGGGCTTGGGATGGCTACACCTTC

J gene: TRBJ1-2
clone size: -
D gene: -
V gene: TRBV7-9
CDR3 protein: CASSLNYGYTF
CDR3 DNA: TGTGCCAGCAGCCTAAACTATGGCTACACCTTC

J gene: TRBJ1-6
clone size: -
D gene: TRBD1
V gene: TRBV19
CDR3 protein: CASSTQGNDNSPLHF
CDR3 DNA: TGTGCCAGTAGTACACAGGGGAACGATAATTCACCCCTCCACTTT

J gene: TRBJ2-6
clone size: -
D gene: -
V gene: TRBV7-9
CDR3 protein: CASSRPGRPGANVLTF
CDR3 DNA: TGTGCCAGCAGCCGGCCAGGGAGGCCTGGGGCCAACGTCCTGACTTTC

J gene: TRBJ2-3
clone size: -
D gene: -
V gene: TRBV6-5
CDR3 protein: CASSGAGPRDTQYF
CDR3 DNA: TGTGCCAGCAGCGGAGCGGGCCCCCGGGATACGCAGTATTTT

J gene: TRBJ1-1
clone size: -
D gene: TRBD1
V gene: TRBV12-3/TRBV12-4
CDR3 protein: CASSHNRGRAFF
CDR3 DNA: TGTGCCAGCAGTCATAACAGGGGTAGAGCTTTCTTT

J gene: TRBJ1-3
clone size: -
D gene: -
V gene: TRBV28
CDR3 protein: CASTAVGNTIYF
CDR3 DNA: TGTGCCAGCACCGCCGTTGGAAACACCATATATTTT

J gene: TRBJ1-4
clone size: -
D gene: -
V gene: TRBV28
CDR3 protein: CASNSAAVIVREKLFF
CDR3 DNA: TGTGCCAGCAACTCTGCCGCGGTAATAGTTAGGGAAAAACTGTTTTTT

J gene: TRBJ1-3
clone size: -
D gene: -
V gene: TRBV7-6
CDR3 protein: CASSPTAISGNTIYF
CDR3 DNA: TGTGCCAGCAGCCCGACGGCGATCTCTGGAAACACCATATATTTT

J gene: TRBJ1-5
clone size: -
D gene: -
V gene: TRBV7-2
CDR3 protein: CASSLRAPGNQPQHF
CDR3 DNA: TGTGCCAGCAGCTTAAGGGCCCCGGGGAATCAGCCCCAGCATTTT

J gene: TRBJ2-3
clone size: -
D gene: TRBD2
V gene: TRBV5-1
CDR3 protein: CASSFDGGSTDTQYF
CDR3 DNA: TGCGCCAGCAGCTTTGACGGGGGGTCTACAGATACGCAGTATTTT

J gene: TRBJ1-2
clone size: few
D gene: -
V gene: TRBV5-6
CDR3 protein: CASSLLRIPNYGYTF
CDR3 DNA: TGTGCCAGCAGCTTGTTAAGAATTCCCAACTATGGCTACACCTTC

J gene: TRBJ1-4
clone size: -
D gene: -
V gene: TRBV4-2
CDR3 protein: CASSQAGRGYRKLFF
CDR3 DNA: TGTGCCAGCAGCCAAGCAGGGAGGGGGTATAGAAAACTGTTTTTT

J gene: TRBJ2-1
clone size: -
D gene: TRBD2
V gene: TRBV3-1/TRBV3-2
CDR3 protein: CASSQDLLAGGFDNEQFF
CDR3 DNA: TGTGCCAGCAGCCAAGACCTCCTAGCGGGAGGGTTTGACAATGAGCAGTTCTTC

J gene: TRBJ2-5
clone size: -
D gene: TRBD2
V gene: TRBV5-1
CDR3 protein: CASRTLAGVRETQYF
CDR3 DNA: TGCGCCAGCAGAACGTTAGCGGGAGTTCGAGAGACCCAGTACTTC

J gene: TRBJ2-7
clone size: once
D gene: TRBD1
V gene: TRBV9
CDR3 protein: CASSPITGGAGEQYF
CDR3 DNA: TGTGCCAGCAGCCCAATTACAGGGGGCGCAGGCGAGCAGTACTTC

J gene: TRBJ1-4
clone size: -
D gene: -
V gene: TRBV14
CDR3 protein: CASSQGERINEKLFF
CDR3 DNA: TGTGCCAGCAGCCAAGGGGAACGGATTAATGAAAAACTGTTTTTT

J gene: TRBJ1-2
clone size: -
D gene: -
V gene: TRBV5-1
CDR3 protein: CASSLGPPEAGRTRGYTF
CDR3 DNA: TGCGCCAGCAGCTTGGGGCCCCCGGAGGCAGGGAGGACCCGTGGCTACACCTTC

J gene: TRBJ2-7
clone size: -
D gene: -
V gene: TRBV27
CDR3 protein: CASSLYGISYEQYF
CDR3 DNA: TGTGCCAGCAGTTTATACGGGATCTCCTACGAGCAGTACTTC

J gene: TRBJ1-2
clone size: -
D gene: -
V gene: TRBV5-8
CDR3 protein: CASSLAGKSYTF
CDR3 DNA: TGTGCCAGCAGCTTAGCGGGGAAGAGCTACACCTTC

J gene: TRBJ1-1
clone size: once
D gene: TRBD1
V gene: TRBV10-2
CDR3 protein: CASSSQGSTEAFF
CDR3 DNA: TGCGCCAGCAGTTCACAGGGGAGCACTGAAGCTTTCTTT

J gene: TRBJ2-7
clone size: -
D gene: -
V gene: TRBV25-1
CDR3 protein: CASSESGTGRFLFDEQYF
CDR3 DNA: TGTGCCAGCAGTGAATCAGGAACAGGTCGATTCCTATTTGACGAGCAGTACTTC

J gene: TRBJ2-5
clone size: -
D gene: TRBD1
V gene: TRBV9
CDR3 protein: CASSVGGQGRLETQYF
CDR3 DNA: TGTGCCAGCAGCGTCGGAGGACAGGGGCGATTAGAGACCCAGTACTTC

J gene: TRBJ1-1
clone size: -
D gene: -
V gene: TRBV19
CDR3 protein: CASTAMGGTEAFF
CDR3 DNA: TGTGCCAGTACCGCTATGGGAGGCACTGAAGCTTTCTTT

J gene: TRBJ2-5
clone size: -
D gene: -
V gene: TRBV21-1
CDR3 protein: CASSKGGGAHQETQYF
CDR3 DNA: TGTGCCAGCAGCAAAGGGGGGGGCGCCCACCAAGAGACCCAGTACTTC